These 6 T cell receptor beta chains share one sample of origin, sequenced in a study of siplizumab effects on memory and regulatory T cells (dated by TCRdb to between 2017 and 2020). The library relied on the immunoSEQ multiplex PCR assay. Entries here come from immuneACCESS through TCRdb and include only in-frame sequences with V and J called. Some clones fail to appear in such tables; in the studies checked, an unresolved V gene covers under half of the shortfall, and the cause of the remainder is unknown. For this sample there are just over 60,000 clones; roughly 85% appear just once. The ten largest clonotypes hold roughly 0.4% of the sample. Sequencing used memory CD4+ T cells sorted from blood. Interpreted using the paper, the cell subset or site label stands for: unstimulated CD4+ memory T cells. Receptor source: a human donor in good health.

The rearrangement uses TRBV28 and TRBJ2-7; D assignment may be TRBD1 or TRBD2 (6 bases each). The CDR3 loop spans 14 amino acids. V was trimmed by 7 bases and J by 5 bases, leaving 18 bases between them. CDR1 and CDR2 from the germline V gene are MDHEN and SYDVKM. Here the CDR3 reads CASTEVGGTDEQYF. CDR3 DNA sequence: TGTGCCAGCACCGAGGTCGGGGGCACGGACGAGCAGTACTTC.

V and J are TRBV7-9 and TRBJ1-1, with 8 bases matching TRBD1. The V and J ends lost 2 bases and 7 bases, in that order; junction bases with no gene match: 6. Germline V gene lookup returns CDR1 SEHNR and CDR2 FQNEAQ (reference sequence). The CDR3 sequence is 14 residues long. The chain's CDR3 is CASSLNAGGGEAFF. The CDR3 region has the DNA TGTGCCAGCAGCTTAAACGCAGGGGGCGGTGAAGCTTTCTTT. Using reference TRBV7-9 and TRBJ1-1 for the parts outside the CDR3, the full variable domain is DTGVSQNPRHKITKRGQNVTFRCDPISEHNRLYWYRQTLGQGPEFLTYFQNEAQLEKSRLLSDRFSAERPKGSFSTLEIQRTEQGDSAMYLCASSLNAGGGEAFFGQGTRLTVV.

This chain joins TRBV7-6 and TRBJ2-5, with a weak D call TRBD2 (6 bases). Trimming left V 5 bases short and J 3 bases short, with 10 bases between. Germline V gene sequence: CDR1 SGHVS, CDR2 FNYEAQ. This CDR3 has 13 residues. CDR3 coding DNA: TGTGCCAGCAGCGGGGGGAGAAAAGAGACCCAGTACTTC. This gives the protein CASSGGRKETQYF.

This clone appeared once. This chain joins TRBV5-6 and TRBJ1-2; the D is unclear. The CDR3 covers 14 residues. Germline CDR1 SGHDT, CDR2 YYEEEE. Between the trimmed V and J ends, which lost 6 bases and 5 bases, there was a span of 17 bases. CDR3 residues: CASKPGWRDYGYTF. In DNA, the CDR3 is TGTGCCAGCAAGCCAGGCTGGAGGGATTATGGCTACACCTTC. The full variable domain, in which reference TRBV5-6 and TRBJ1-2 provide the parts outside the CDR3, is DAGVTQSPTHLIKTRGQQVTLRCSPKSGHDTVSWYQQALGQGPQFIFQYYEEEERQRGNFPDRFSGHQFPNYSSELNVNALLLGDSALYLCASKPGWRDYGYTFGSGTRLTVV.

The V gene is TRBV5-6, the J gene TRBJ2-7, with a tentative D call TRBD2 (6 bases). Germline CDR1 reads SGHDT; CDR2 reads YYEEEE. The CDR3 is 13 amino acids. Trimming took off 3 bases at V and 6 bases at J, with 13 bases between the two ends. The CDR3 region is CASSSGVVPEQYF. Written as DNA, the CDR3 is TGTGCCAGCAGCTCGGGGGTGGTTCCCGAGCAGTACTTC.

The table lists this clone with a few counts. At the DNA level, this CDR3 is encoded by other sequences in the same sample as well. The CDR3 DNA reads as TGTGCCAGCAGTTTATACGGCGGAGATAATTCACCCCTCCACTTT. Amino acids: CASSLYGGDNSPLHF. The chain recombines TRBV28 with TRBJ1-6; unclear D gene. This CDR3 region has 15 residues. Germline CDR1 reads MDHEN; CDR2 reads SYDVKM. V gave up 1 base and J gave up 5 bases, with 9 bases separating them.